Sequencing of this TCR beta chain was carried out in a study of blood T cell repertoires in COVID-19. Whole-study context: Italy, Spain and the United States were the sources of the convalescent and acute COVID-19 samples. PBMCs, B-cell-depleted T cells, or T cells were the source of the cDNA or gDNA that made up the material.

CDR3 length: 15 amino acids. Trimming took off 6 bases at V and 10 bases at J, with 22 bases between the two ends. CDR1 MNHEY and CDR2 SVGEGT come from the germline V gene. In the original processing: Reference gene primer amplification in the assay estimated nucleated cell counts. This table comes from immunoSEQ multiplex PCR, and its TCRdb copy is limited to in-frame clones, with some not included. The D gene and trimming were derived from the DNA, and the V and J assignments and clone size from that table. Here the sample spans about 75,000 clones, about four fifths being singletons. This sequence joins TRBV6-2 or TRBV6-3 and TRBJ2-1; D perhaps matches TRBD2 (6 bases). This clonotype was obtained from a woman of 80 years or more with active or convalescent COVID-19. The sample consisted of peripheral blood. CDR3 DNA: TGTGCCAGCAGCTCGGGTTCTAGCGTTTGGAAAGAGCAGTTCTTC. Its translation is CASSSGSSVWKEQFF.